The rows below give T cell receptor beta chains drawn from one sample of a study of blood T cell repertoires in COVID-19. Sequenced by immunoSEQ multiplex PCR; TCRdb stores in-frame clones only, minus some. The table includes over 150,000 clones, 85% to 95% detected once. Sequenced sample: peripheral blood. These receptors all come from a man aged 45-65 years with acute or convalescent COVID-19. Both conserved end residues are part of each CDR3. Fields, in order: CDR3 protein, V gene.

cdr3_aa: CASSRADTQYF
v_call: TRBV7-9

cdr3_aa: CASSLLGTGGDSPLHF
v_call: TRBV7-9

cdr3_aa: CASSPLSVQETQYF
v_call: TRBV18

cdr3_aa: CASSPLAASSYNEQFF
v_call: TRBV7-9

cdr3_aa: CASSGQGVREQYF
v_call: TRBV28

cdr3_aa: CASSGQGAGGYTF
v_call: TRBV19

cdr3_aa: CASTQGVSTDTQYF
v_call: TRBV27

cdr3_aa: CASSRQGGWETQYF
v_call: TRBV9

cdr3_aa: CAISGSQGNTEAFF
v_call: TRBV10-3

cdr3_aa: CASSRTVPNTEAFF
v_call: TRBV3-1/TRBV3-2

cdr3_aa: CASSYASGGTGTQYF
v_call: TRBV6-5

cdr3_aa: CASSDLGGTYGYTF
v_call: TRBV10-2

cdr3_aa: CASSQGTSGTREQYF
v_call: TRBV13

cdr3_aa: CASSTQRDRYNQPQHF
v_call: TRBV19

cdr3_aa: CASSFGLGEQYF
v_call: TRBV5-5

cdr3_aa: CASSMDRGNTIYF
v_call: TRBV11-3

cdr3_aa: CASSPQEQGHGELFF
v_call: TRBV18

cdr3_aa: CASSQELGNTEAFF
v_call: TRBV4-1

cdr3_aa: CAWSGGHLNSPLHF
v_call: TRBV30

cdr3_aa: CASSHSWGAGNTIYF
v_call: TRBV4-3

cdr3_aa: CASSPAGRYEQYF
v_call: TRBV27

cdr3_aa: CASSFRGRLGDTQYF
v_call: TRBV7-6

cdr3_aa: CASAAGSDTQYF
v_call: TRBV19

cdr3_aa: CASSSYNEQFF
v_call: TRBV5-6

cdr3_aa: CASSESRASPLHF
v_call: TRBV6-1

cdr3_aa: CASSKDGFSPLHF
v_call: TRBV7-9

cdr3_aa: CASSTGDGNYGYTF
v_call: TRBV9

cdr3_aa: CASRSSSGANVLTF
v_call: TRBV9

cdr3_aa: CASSHGQGGNTEAFF
v_call: TRBV5-1

cdr3_aa: CASSSPDRYYEQYF
v_call: TRBV7-9

cdr3_aa: CASSFNQGARDNEQFF
v_call: TRBV28

cdr3_aa: CASSVDSSNEKLFF
v_call: TRBV9

cdr3_aa: CASSAPLGGGANVLTF
v_call: TRBV9

cdr3_aa: CASSFQGPGELFF
v_call: TRBV12-3/TRBV12-4

cdr3_aa: CATSPAGVPQYF
v_call: TRBV15

cdr3_aa: CASSTGTGWNTEAFF
v_call: TRBV9

cdr3_aa: CASSLIAGGTSTDTQYF
v_call: TRBV27

cdr3_aa: CASSEPSGSSGEQFF
v_call: TRBV25-1

cdr3_aa: CASSLPGLAGYEQYF
v_call: TRBV28

cdr3_aa: CASRLLTMYYEQYF
v_call: TRBV21-1

cdr3_aa: CASSRNRERYF
v_call: TRBV12-3/TRBV12-4

cdr3_aa: CASTGQGVEQFF
v_call: TRBV7-9

cdr3_aa: CASSLMGPYEQYF
v_call: TRBV5-1

cdr3_aa: CASSEAGRRRRNEKLFF
v_call: TRBV6-1

cdr3_aa: CATSREPGNHQETQYF
v_call: TRBV15

cdr3_aa: CASSQGGTGELFF
v_call: TRBV3-1/TRBV3-2

cdr3_aa: CASSLLQGTYEQYF
v_call: TRBV5-6

cdr3_aa: CASSAPGQGFEQYF
v_call: TRBV28

cdr3_aa: CASSSQGFSYNEQFF
v_call: TRBV11-1

cdr3_aa: CASSAPPTAYNEQFF
v_call: TRBV9

cdr3_aa: CASSPFSTSYEQYF
v_call: TRBV4-1

cdr3_aa: CASSQISGSEQFF
v_call: TRBV3-1/TRBV3-2

cdr3_aa: CASSPDRGYGYTF
v_call: TRBV18